The source of this T cell receptor (beta chain) is a study of cytomegalovirus exposure and HLA in healthy donors. PCR involved 60 Vbeta and 13 Jbeta primers. Sequencing was performed with immunoSEQ multiplex PCR; in TCRdb, only in-frame clones are kept and a portion is missing. In the table there are over 30,000 clones, about 70% of which are singletons. To note about this clone: The antigen remains unidentified.

General study results and limits: Productive rates of about 90% or about 30% were seen for most TCR beta V segments in an earlier analysis. More clonal expansion characterized HLA-associated TCR beta chains than equally common others in a later analysis.

This receptor was obtained from a man aged 35 to 55 in good health and CMV-seropositive. Sequenced sample: PBMCs.

The CDR3 coding sequence is TGTGCCAGCAGCTCGGAGCGGGGGGGCCTCTACAATGAGCAGTTCTTC. Translated, it gives CASSSERGGLYNEQFF. The chain has TRBV7-6 and TRBJ2-1; 10 nucleotides match TRBD2. This CDR3 contains 16 residues. Germline assignment: CDR1 SGHVS and CDR2 FNYEAQ. The V gene end was trimmed by 4 bases and the J gene end by 3 bases; junction bases not matched to a gene: 6.